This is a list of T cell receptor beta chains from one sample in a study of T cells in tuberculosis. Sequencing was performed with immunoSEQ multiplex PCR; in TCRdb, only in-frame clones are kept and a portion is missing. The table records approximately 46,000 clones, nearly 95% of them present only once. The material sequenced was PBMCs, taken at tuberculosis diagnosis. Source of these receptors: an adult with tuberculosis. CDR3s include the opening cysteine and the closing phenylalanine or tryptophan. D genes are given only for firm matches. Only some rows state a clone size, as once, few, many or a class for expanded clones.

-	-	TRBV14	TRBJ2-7	CASSQVVASYEQYF	TGTGCCAGCAGCCAAGTAGTTGCTTCCTACGAGCAGTACTTC
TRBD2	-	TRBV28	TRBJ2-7	CASPPRGVGLNEQYF	TGTGCCAGCCCTCCGCGGGGGGTAGGCCTAAACGAGCAGTACTTC
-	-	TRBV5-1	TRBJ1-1	CASSLVEMNTEAFF	TGCGCCAGCAGCTTGGTAGAGATGAACACTGAAGCTTTCTTT
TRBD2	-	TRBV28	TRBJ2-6	CASSLRSGRRPPSSGANVLTF	TGTGCCAGCAGTTTGCGTAGCGGGAGGAGGCCCCCTAGCTCTGGGGCCAACGTCCTGACTTTC
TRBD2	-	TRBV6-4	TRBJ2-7	CASTNPTSGSYEQYF	TGTGCCAGCACCAATCCGACTAGCGGGAGTTACGAGCAGTACTTC
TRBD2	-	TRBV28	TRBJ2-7	CASSPRLAPYEQYF	TGTGCCAGCAGTCCAAGACTAGCTCCCTACGAGCAGTACTTC
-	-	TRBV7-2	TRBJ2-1	CASSPPRRDEQFF	TGTGCCAGCAGCCCACCCCGTCGAGATGAGCAGTTCTTC
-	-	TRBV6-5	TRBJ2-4	CASSYSGPGTVDIQYF	TGTGCCAGCAGTTACTCGGGCCCCGGGACTGTTGACATTCAGTACTTC
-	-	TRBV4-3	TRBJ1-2	CASSPRQGNNYGYTF	TGCGCCAGCAGTCCACGGCAGGGGAATAACTATGGCTACACCTTC
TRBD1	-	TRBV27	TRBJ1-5	CASSRAGTGNGNQPQHF	TGTGCCAGCAGTCGCGCCGGGACAGGGAATGGTAATCAGCCCCAGCATTTT
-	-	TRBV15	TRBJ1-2	CATSRDLDSGGYTF	TGTGCCACCAGCAGAGATTTGGACAGCGGTGGCTACACCTTC
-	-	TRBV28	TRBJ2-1	CASSDFISGVGRGEQFF	TGTGCCAGCAGTGATTTCATTAGCGGAGTGGGCCGCGGTGAGCAGTTCTTC
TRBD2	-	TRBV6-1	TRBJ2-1	CASSERDGTRRSHEQFF	TGTGCCAGCAGTGAAAGGGACGGGACTAGAAGGAGTCATGAGCAGTTCTTC
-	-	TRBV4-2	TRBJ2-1	CASSQDFYHEQFF	TGTGCCAGCAGCCAAGATTTCTATCATGAGCAGTTCTTC
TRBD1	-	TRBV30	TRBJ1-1	CAWRTGQMNTEAFF	TGTGCCTGGAGGACGGGACAGATGAACACTGAAGCTTTCTTT
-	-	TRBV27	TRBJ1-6	CASSLSSEYNSPLHF	TGTGCCAGCAGTTTATCGTCCGAGTATAATTCACCCCTCCACTTT
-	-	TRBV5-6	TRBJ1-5	CASSLATTDNQPQHF	TGTGCCAGCAGCTTGGCCACGACAGACAATCAGCCCCAGCATTTT
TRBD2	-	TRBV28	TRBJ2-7	CASSPRLASGFEQYF	TGTGCCAGCAGTCCAAGACTAGCCAGTGGTTTCGAGCAGTACTTC
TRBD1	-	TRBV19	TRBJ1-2	CASSFGQGRGYGYTF	TGTGCCAGTAGTTTCGGACAGGGCCGAGGCTATGGCTACACCTTC
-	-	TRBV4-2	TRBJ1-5	CASSQDRGNQPQHF	TGTGCCAGCAGCCAAGACAGGGGCAATCAGCCCCAGCATTTT
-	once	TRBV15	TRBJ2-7	CATSRERGGSYEQYF	TGTGCCACCAGCAGAGAAAGGGGGGGGAGCTACGAGCAGTACTTC
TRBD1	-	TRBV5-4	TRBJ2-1	CASSPPDRGLRNEQFF	TGTGCCAGCAGCCCCCCCGACAGGGGGCTGAGGAATGAGCAGTTCTTC
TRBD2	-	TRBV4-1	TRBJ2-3	CASSQEVGGSLDTQYF	TGCGCCAGCAGCCAAGAAGTAGGCGGGAGTTTGGATACGCAGTATTTT
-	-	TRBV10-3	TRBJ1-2	CATREGGYGYTF	TGTGCCACCCGGGAAGGAGGCTATGGCTACACCTTC
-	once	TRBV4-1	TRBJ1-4	CATSNAGYEKLFF	TGCGCCACCTCAAACGCAGGTTATGAAAAACTGTTTTTT
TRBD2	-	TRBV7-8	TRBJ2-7	CASSLGRTSGRSYEQYF	TGTGCCAGCAGCTTGGGGAGGACTAGCGGGCGCTCCTACGAGCAGTACTTC
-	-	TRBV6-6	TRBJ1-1	CASSSPGAGTEAFF	TGTGCCAGCAGTTCGCCAGGGGCTGGGACTGAAGCTTTCTTT
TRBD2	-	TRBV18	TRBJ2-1	CASSPPGLASSYNEQFF	TGTGCCAGCTCACCACCGGGACTAGCAAGCTCCTACAATGAGCAGTTCTTC
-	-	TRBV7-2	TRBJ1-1	CASRSLGSGGTEAFF	TGTGCCAGCAGGAGCTTAGGGTCGGGGGGCACTGAAGCTTTCTTT
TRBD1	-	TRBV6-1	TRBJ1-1	CAGRDRGNTEAFF	TGTGCCGGGCGGGACAGAGGGAACACTGAAGCTTTCTTT
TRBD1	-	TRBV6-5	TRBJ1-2	CASTRTGSSYRYTF	TGTGCCAGCACCAGGACAGGTTCGTCATATCGCTACACCTTC
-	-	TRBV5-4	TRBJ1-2	CASSISGNYGYTF	TGTGCCAGCAGCATAAGCGGGAACTATGGCTACACCTTC
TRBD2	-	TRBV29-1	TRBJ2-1	CSVGGRRTSGSLFF	TGCAGCGTTGGGGGAAGGAGGACTAGCGGGAGTCTGTTCTTC
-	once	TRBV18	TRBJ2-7	CASSPPGEPPFEQYF	TGTGCCAGCTCACCGCCGGGAGAACCTCCCTTCGAGCAGTACTTC
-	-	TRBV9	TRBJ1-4	CASSVGHEGTGEKLFF	TGTGCCAGCAGCGTAGGTCATGAGGGAACGGGCGAAAAACTGTTTTTT
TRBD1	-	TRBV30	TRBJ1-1	CAWGQGKDTEAFF	TGTGCCTGGGGACAGGGAAAGGACACTGAAGCTTTCTTT
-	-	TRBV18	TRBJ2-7	CASSLTKGGLGGGSYEQYF	TGTGCCAGCTCACTAACCAAGGGCGGACTCGGGGGCGGGAGCTACGAGCAGTACTTC
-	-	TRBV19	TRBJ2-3	CASSMGDTDTQYF	TGTGCCAGTAGTATGGGCGACACAGATACGCAGTATTTT
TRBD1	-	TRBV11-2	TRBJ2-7	CASSFRPGQGAPVDYEQYF	TGTGCCAGCAGCTTCCGCCCGGGACAGGGGGCTCCGGTGGACTACGAGCAGTACTTC
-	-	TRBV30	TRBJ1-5	CAWSHGGDQPQHF	TGTGCCTGGAGTCACGGGGGGGATCAGCCCCAGCATTTT
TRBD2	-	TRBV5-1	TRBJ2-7	CASSSTTSGYEQYF	TGCGCCAGCAGCTCGACCACTAGCGGTTACGAGCAGTACTTC
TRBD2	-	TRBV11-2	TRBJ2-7	CASSLRLGSGRALYYEQYF	TGTGCCAGCAGCCTACGCCTTGGTAGCGGGAGGGCATTATACTACGAGCAGTACTTC
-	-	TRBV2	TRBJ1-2	CASSLERGYGYTF	TGTGCCAGCAGTCTGGAGCGAGGCTATGGCTACACCTTC